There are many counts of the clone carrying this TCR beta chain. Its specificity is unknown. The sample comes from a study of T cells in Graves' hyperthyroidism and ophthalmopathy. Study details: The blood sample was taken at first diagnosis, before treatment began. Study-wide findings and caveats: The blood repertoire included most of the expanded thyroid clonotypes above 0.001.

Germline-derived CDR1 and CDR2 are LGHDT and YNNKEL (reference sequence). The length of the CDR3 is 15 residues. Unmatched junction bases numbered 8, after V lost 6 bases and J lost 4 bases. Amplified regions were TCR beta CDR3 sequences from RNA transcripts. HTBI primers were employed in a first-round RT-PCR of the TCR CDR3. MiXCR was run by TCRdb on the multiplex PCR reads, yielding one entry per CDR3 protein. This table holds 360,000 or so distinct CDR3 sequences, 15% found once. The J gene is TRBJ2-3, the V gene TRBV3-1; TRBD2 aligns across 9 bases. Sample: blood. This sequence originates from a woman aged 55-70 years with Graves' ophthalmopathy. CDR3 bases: TGTGCCAGCAGACGTAGCGGGAGCGGCCCAGATACGCAGTATTTT. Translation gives CASRRSGSGPDTQYF.